The 21 T cell receptor beta chains given below trace back to one sample, sequenced in a study of cytomegalovirus exposure and HLA in healthy donors. Use of 60 Vbeta and 13 Jbeta primers characterized the PCR. Here immunoSEQ multiplex PCR was the method, and the copy in TCRdb shows in-frame clones only, minus some. The table has 150,000 to 200,000 clones, under 80% seen once; the top ten hold roughly 3%. Sequencing was performed on PBMCs. The source of these receptors is a female donor in good health and CMV-seronegative.

This clone was seen a handful of times. The rearrangement joins TRBV7-6 to TRBJ2-7; weak D call: TRBD1 (6 bases). Germline CDR1 is SGHVS and CDR2 is FNYEAQ. The CDR3 runs 12 residues. The V end was cut by 0 bases, the J end by 7 bases, with 7 bases between. The chain's CDR3 is CASSLAGTEQYF. The DNA for the CDR3 is TGTGCCAGCAGCTTAGCGGGGACAGAGCAGTACTTC.

This chain links TRBV7-9 with TRBJ2-2; 11 nucleotides line up with TRBD2. The V and J ends lost 5 bases and 0 bases, in that order; junction bases with no gene match: 5. This CDR3 is 17 amino acids long. Germline V gives CDR1 SEHNR, CDR2 FQNEAQ (reference sequence). CDR3: CASSTTLAGANTGELFF. The CDR3 nucleotides are TGTGCCAGCAGCACCACACTAGCGGGGGCGAACACCGGGGAGCTGTTTTTT. The full variable domain, with the rest looked up from reference TRBV7-9 and TRBJ2-2, is DTGVSQNPRHKITKRGQNVTFRCDPISEHNRLYWYRQTLGQGPEFLTYFQNEAQLEKSRLLSDRFSAERPKGSFSTLEIQRTEQGDSAMYLCASSTTLAGANTGELFFGEGSRLTVL.

This chain uses TRBV6-5 with TRBJ1-1; D uncertain. Germline lookup yields CDR1 MNHEY and CDR2 SVGAGI. The CDR3 spans 13 residues. Trimming took 9 bases from V and 0 from J, leaving 11 bases between them. Here the CDR3 reads CASDDGMNTEAFF. The CDR3 bases are TGTGCCAGTGACGACGGGATGAACACTGAAGCTTTCTTT.

The gene calls are TRBV14 and TRBJ2-7; possible D gene TRBD1, 5 bases. Germline CDR1 is SGHDN and CDR2 is FVKESK. Trimming removed 2 bases at V and 1 base at J, with 12 bases between. The CDR3 sequence is 15 residues long. The CDR3 region is CASSQSLAGSYEQYF. In DNA, the CDR3 is TGTGCCAGCAGCCAAAGCTTAGCAGGGTCCTACGAGCAGTACTTC.

V is TRBV9 and J is TRBJ1-5; no clear D. Germline V gene sequence: CDR1 SGDLS, CDR2 YYNGEE. The CDR3 runs 14 residues. Trimming shortened V by 4 bases and J by 5 bases, and 13 bases separated the two germline ends. CDR3 nucleotide sequence: TGTGCCAGCAGCTCCTCCGGGGTGGATCAGCCCCAGCATTTT. This codes for CASSSSGVDQPQHF.

This clone was picked up a small number of times. The rearrangement links TRBV27 to TRBJ2-7; 8 bases align to TRBD1. The CDR3 is 14 amino acids. Germline values: CDR1 MNHEY, CDR2 SMNVEV (reference sequence). The V gene end was trimmed by 5 bases and the J gene end by 2 bases; junction bases not matched to a gene: 5. The CDR3 loop reads CASSRGQGTYEQYF. The CDR3 bases are TGTGCCAGCAGTCGAGGACAGGGAACCTACGAGCAGTACTTC.

The V gene is TRBV7-2, the J gene TRBJ1-1, with D unclear. CDR3 length equals 13 residues. In germline, CDR1 is SGHTA, CDR2 FQGNSA. Trimming removed 2 bases at V and 7 bases at J, with 11 bases between. In DNA, the CDR3 is TGTGCCAGCAGCTTAAGGTCCGGAGATGAAGCTTTCTTT. Protein: CASSLRSGDEAFF.

V and J are TRBV30 and TRBJ1-6; no clear D. The CDR3 loop spans 10 amino acids. In germline, CDR1 is GTSNPN, CDR2 SVGIG (reference sequence). V was cut by 5 bases and J by 14 bases, with 10 bases left in between. CDR3 region: CAWEAFTLHF. The CDR3, as DNA: TGTGCCTGGGAGGCATTCACCCTCCACTTT. Looking up the rest from reference TRBV30 and TRBJ1-6 gives the full variable domain: SQTIHQWPATLVQPVGSPLSLECTVEGTSNPNLYWYRQAAGRGLQLLFYSVGIGQISSEVPQNLSASRPQDRQFILSSKKLLLSDSGFYLCAWEAFTLHFGNGTRLTVT.

This clone has more than one count but fewer than ten. The V gene is TRBV9, the J gene TRBJ1-1; D is unclear. Trimming left V 0 bases short and J 1 base short, with 7 bases between. There are 14 residues in the CDR3. Germline-derived CDR1 and CDR2 are SGDLS and YYNGEE. CDR3: CASSVALRNTEAFF. CDR3 coding DNA: TGTGCCAGCAGCGTAGCCCTCCGGAACACTGAAGCTTTCTTT.

The chain combines TRBV11-2 with TRBJ2-7; 10 bases align to TRBD2. Looked up from germline, CDR1 is SGHAT and CDR2 is FQNNGV. The CDR3 has 15 amino acids. V lost 1 base and J lost 5; bases outside the gene matches: 5. CDR3 region: CASSLVPAGGNEQYF. The CDR3 DNA follows: TGTGCCAGCAGCTTAGTACCAGCGGGAGGGAACGAGCAGTACTTC. The full variable domain, in which reference TRBV11-2 and TRBJ2-7 provide the parts outside the CDR3, is EAGVAQSPRYKIIEKRQSVAFWCNPISGHATLYWYQQILGQGPKLLIQFQNNGVVDDSQLPKDRFSAERLKGVDSTLKIQPAKLEDSAVYLCASSLVPAGGNEQYFGPGTRLTVT.

The genes are TRBV4-2 and TRBJ2-3, with D unresolved. The CDR3 extends over 13 amino acids. V was cut by 4 bases and J by 0 bases, with 5 bases left in between. Germline values: CDR1 LGHNA, CDR2 YNFKEQ. The CDR3 here is CASSLLSTDTQYF. The DNA for the CDR3 is TGTGCCAGCAGCCTTCTTAGCACAGATACGCAGTATTTT.

This clone was seen only a few times. The chain is built from TRBV5-4 and TRBJ2-7; no clear D. This CDR3 spans 13 amino acids. The V gene's germline CDR1 is SGHNT and CDR2 YYREEE (reference sequence). V was cut by 2 bases and J by 2 bases, with 8 bases left in between. The CDR3 DNA is TGTGCCAGCAGCTTCTCGAGCACCTACGAGCAGTACTTC. Its translation: CASSFSSTYEQYF.

The V call is TRBV28, the J call TRBJ1-6, with a weak D call TRBD1 (5 bases). CDR1 and CDR2 from the germline V gene are MDHEN and SYDVKM. The CDR3 covers 13 residues. The V end lost 5 bases, the J end lost 11 bases, and 13 bases lay between the germline ends. CDR3 sequence (DNA): TGTGCCAGCAGTATACAGGTTGGGCCACCCCTCCACTTT. Protein product: CASSIQVGPPLHF.

The chain uses TRBV7-9 and TRBJ1-3, with D possibly being TRBD1 (5 bases). This CDR3 has 19 residues. Per the germline V gene, CDR1 is SEHNR and CDR2 is FQNEAQ (reference sequence). Trimming removed 2 bases at V and 4 bases at J, with 24 bases between. CDR3 coding DNA: TGTGCCAGCAGCTTACTCGTCATCACAGGAGCTCGAGAAGGAAACACCATATATTTT. Translating gives CASSLLVITGAREGNTIYF.

The rearrangement joins TRBV4-3 to TRBJ1-2, with a tentative D call TRBD1 (6 bases). This CDR3 has 15 residues. Germline loops: CDR1 LGHNA, CDR2 YSLEER. Between the trimmed V and J ends, which lost 0 bases and 2 bases, there was a span of 10 bases. CDR3: CASSQDNDRNYGYTF. The CDR3, as DNA: TGCGCCAGCAGCCAAGATAACGACAGGAACTATGGCTACACCTTC.

Only a few counts were recorded for this clone. V gene TRBV27 combines with J gene TRBJ1-4; D is undetermined. The germline V and J ends were trimmed by 4 bases and 8 bases, with 11 bases remaining between them. The germline V gene has CDR1 MNHEY and CDR2 SMNVEV (reference sequence). The length of the CDR3 is 13 residues. CDR3: CASSSRQNEKLFF. CDR3 in DNA: TGTGCCAGCAGTTCGAGGCAGAACGAAAAACTGTTTTTT.

V usage is TRBV6-5 and J usage is TRBJ2-7; the match to TRBD2 covers 10 bases. The CDR3 extends over 15 amino acids. Germline V gene lookup returns CDR1 MNHEY and CDR2 SVGAGI. The trim removed 5 bases at V and 5 bases at J, leaving 9 bases unmatched. Here the CDR3 DNA reads TGTGCCAGCAGTGCAAGCGGGGGGGTAATCCACGAGCAGTACTTC. This gives the protein CASSASGGVIHEQYF.

The genes are TRBV5-1 and TRBJ2-2; TRBD2 matches 7 bases. Germline values: CDR1 SGHRS, CDR2 YFSETQ. This CDR3 contains 13 residues. J lost 6 bases, V lost 4 bases, and 3 bases had no gene match. CDR3 residues: CASSKRDPGELFF. Here the CDR3 DNA reads TGCGCCAGCAGCAAGCGGGACCCCGGGGAGCTGTTTTTT.

This clone was seen a handful of times. This chain connects TRBV7-9 to TRBJ1-1, with D possibly being TRBD1 (6 bases). The CDR3 sequence is 15 residues long. Looked up from germline, CDR1 is SEHNR and CDR2 is FQNEAQ (reference sequence). Trimming left V 8 bases short and J 0 bases short, with 16 bases between. Written as DNA, the CDR3 is TGTGCCAGCCTCCTAGCAGGACAGCTGAACACTGAAGCTTTCTTT. Residues: CASLLAGQLNTEAFF.

The chain recombines TRBV19 with TRBJ1-4; weak D call: TRBD1 (6 bases). V lost 6 bases and J 5 bases, leaving 16 bases between the germline ends. CDR1 is LNHDA and CDR2 is SQIVND in the germline V gene (reference sequence). The CDR3 has 15 residues. The CDR3 nucleotides are TGTGCCAGTAGGGACAGCCCAGGGTTGAATGAAAAACTGTTTTTT. Its protein product is CASRDSPGLNEKLFF.

The CDR3 here is CASSPVLAEQFF. The DNA for the CDR3 is TGTGCCAGCTCACCCGTACTAGCGGAGCAGTTCTTC. The rearrangement joins TRBV18 to TRBJ2-1; 7 bases are a match to TRBD2. The CDR3 is 12 amino acids. V shed 3 bases, J shed 10 bases, and the junction held 3 bases outside the gene matches. Germline V CDR1 and CDR2: KGHSH, LQKENI.